This T cell receptor (beta chain) was identified in a study of human T cells and chemical hapten exposure (dated by TCRdb to the early 2020s). Describing the broader study: For sensitization, 2% DPC in acetone was applied to an approximately 2 cm by approximately 2 cm area of upper inner arm skin. Libraries were combined into a pool for sequencing, and differences in TCR yield between samples came mainly from small differences in library volumes within the pool. Weekly therapeutic DPC doses were additionally applied to the scalp of patients throughout the approximately 23-week study period. Twenty-nine alopecia patients provided blood for TCR sequencing at one to four time points (pre-sensitization, 2, 6 and 24 weeks). The patient cohort, mostly female, included alopecia areata with under or over 50% scalp involvement, alopecia totalis and alopecia universalis. Patch tests used Finn chambers with 0.01% DPC on the upper back, scored after 6 days by International Contact Dermatitis Research Group standards. Blood was sampled from patients pre-sensitization (week 0) and at 2, 6 and about 24 weeks after DPC sensitization. The study tracked peripheral blood TCR repertoire changes in vivo during primary and secondary sensitization to the hapten diphenylcyclopropenone (DPC) in alopecia patients. The paper as a whole reports these results and caveats: Alopecia, a presumed autoimmune disease, was present in all patients, so the immune response of the patients might differ from that of healthy individuals. A positive correlation was found between the number of PT1 expanded TCRs and patch test score, with significance reached at thresholds 8, 16 and 32 but not 4. After repeated subsampling, changes were observed in the strength of the expansion versus patch-test correlation and in the threshold at which the correlation became significant. Compared with pre-sensitization or healthy control sets, expanded TCRs formed significantly more large CDR3 similarity clusters, which is consistent with antigen-driven responses. DPC sensitization did not change how many TCRs were above 1 in 1000 frequency, and no evidence was found of alterations in global repertoire structure.

Taken from cysteine to phenylalanine, the CDR3 has 15 residues. CDR3 DNA is the only sequence kept; it has 45 bases, read in frame from the first base. V ends up 3 bases short and J 5 bases short, with an unmatched junction base count of 7. According to the germline V gene (reference sequence), CDR1 reads SEHNR and CDR2 reads FQNEAQ. As to this clonotype: Its antigen remains unidentified. Within one base of it there is no much larger clone, and no base qualities were kept.

Library preparation was by RACE. Instrument used: NextSeq 500. During library preparation, unique molecular identifiers were attached to individual cDNA molecules so that TCRs could be counted in a quantitative, reproducible way. For every blood RNA sample, sequencing covered both the TCR alpha and TCR beta chains. The original methods were these. A median of around 100,000 TCRs per sample was observed, with a range of about 20,000 to 700,000. The Decombinator software suite was used to annotate the V, J and CDR3 of the TCR reads. Every sample was subsampled to the same number of TCRs (28,000) for the PS versus PT1 abundance plots. TCRs were defined as expanded if absent before sensitization and observed at least eight times at the 2-week time point. TCRdb took the public reads, trimmed them with fastp at Q25, ran MiXCR for clone calling and kept in-frame beta chains. Identical CDR3 proteins give one entry, which carries the most common genes and DNA. TCRdb's processing, not the study's, gives the V and J calls here. The sample includes around 67,000 distinct CDR3 sequences, with approximately 9% observed a single time. Jointly, the top ten make up roughly 3% of the sample.

The sample's time point label, decoded: patch test 2, 6 weeks after DPC sensitization. Per the publication, the treatment or condition label means: therapeutic diphenylcyclopropenone sensitization with weekly scalp DPC. At every patch-test visit, the blood draw took place before the patch test was put on. To be eligible, patients had to be aged 18 to 70, diagnosed with alopecia and judged suitable for DPC therapy, while pregnant patients were excluded. Total RNA was extracted from unfractionated whole blood collected in Tempus Blood RNA tubes. The TCR comes from a woman aged 45-59 years with alopecia areata. Some clones in this sample may be carry-over from other donors' samples. Recombination connected TRBV7-9 to TRBJ1-1; TRBD1 lines up with 9 middle nucleotides. The input for sequencing was whole blood, taken in connection with sensitization to the hapten diphenylcyclopropenone (DPC). The DNA is TGTGCCAGCAGCTTTTCCGGGACAGGGTATACTGAAGCTTTCTTT. Translated, this is CASSFSGTGYTEAFF.